The rows below give T cell receptor beta chains drawn from one sample of a study of human T cells and chemical hapten exposure. One entry per CDR3 protein, called by TCRdb with MiXCR from the RACE reads. Of about 85,000 distinct CDR3 sequences listed, around a tenth are singletons. The input for sequencing was whole blood, taken in connection with sensitization to the hapten diphenylcyclopropenone (DPC). These receptors were collected from a man younger than 35 with alopecia areata. Some clones in this sample may be carry-over from other donors' samples. The CDR3 runs from the conserved cysteine through the conserved F or W. A D gene is named only where the DNA matches it firmly. Only some rows state a clone size, as once, few, many or a class for expanded clones.

DNA | CDR3 | V | size | D | J
TGCAGCGTTGCCCCCGGACAGGTCTATGGCTACACCTTC | CSVAPGQVYGYTF | TRBV29-1 | . | TRBD1 | TRBJ1-2
TGTGCCAGCAGCTTCCGATTAGCCGATACGCAGTATTTT | CASSFRLADTQYF | TRBV7-7 | once | . | TRBJ2-3
TGTGCCAGCGGCTCAAATCAGCCCCAGCATTTT | CASGSNQPQHF | TRBV6-5 | . | . | TRBJ1-5
TGTGCCAGCAGTACGGGACAGGGGACAGATACGCAGTATTTT | CASSTGQGTDTQYF | TRBV6-4 | . | TRBD1 | TRBJ2-3
TGTGCCAGCAGCTTAGATCCGGGGGGAACAGATACGCAGTATTTT | CASSLDPGGTDTQYF | TRBV7-6 | . | TRBD2 | TRBJ2-3
TGTGCCAGCAGCCAGCGACAGGCCCCCGAAGAGACCCAGTACTTC | CASSQRQAPEETQYF | TRBV11-2 | few | . | TRBJ2-5
TGTGCCAGCAGCCAGCCCAGGACAGGGGGTCATGAAAAACTGTTTTTT | CASSQPRTGGHEKLFF | TRBV3-1 | many | TRBD1 | TRBJ1-4
TGCAGTGCTAGAGGGTCTCCATACAATGAGCAGTTCTTC | CSARGSPYNEQFF | TRBV20-1 | few | . | TRBJ2-1
TGTGCCAGCAGCGTAGACAGGAGAGCTAACTATGGCTACACCTTC | CASSVDRRANYGYTF | TRBV7-8 | few | . | TRBJ1-2
TGCGCCAGCAGCCAAAGAGCTCAGGTGAACACTGAAGCTTTCTTT | CASSQRAQVNTEAFF | TRBV4-1 | many | . | TRBJ1-1
TGCAGCGTTGAAGATCCATTACAGGGACTATTCTATGGCTACACCTTC | CSVEDPLQGLFYGYTF | TRBV29-1 | . | . | TRBJ1-2
TGTGCCAGCAGTTCGCCGGCGGGGGTACAGTTCTTC | CASSSPAGVQFF | TRBV12-3/TRBV12-4 | . | TRBD2 | TRBJ2-1
TGTGCCAGCAAGAGCACAGGGGGCACTGAAGCTTTCTTT | CASKSTGGTEAFF | TRBV6-4 | many | TRBD1 | TRBJ1-1
TGTGCTAGTGGCACAATTGACACCATATATTTT | CASGTIDTIYF | TRBV12-5 | few | . | TRBJ1-3
TGTGCCAGCAGCCCGGGAGGGGCTATCGGTCGAGAGACCCAGTACTTC | CASSPGGAIGRETQYF | TRBV5-6 | many | TRBD2 | TRBJ2-5
TGCAGCGTTGAACAGGGACTCACCGGGGAGCTGTTTTTT | CSVEQGLTGELFF | TRBV29-1 | many | . | TRBJ2-2
TGTGCCAGCACCCCAGGGAGCTCCTACGAGCAGTACTTC | CASTPGSSYEQYF | TRBV28 | . | . | TRBJ2-7
TGTGCCAGCTCACCACCACTACAGGGGGAAAACACTGAAGCTTTCTTT | CASSPPLQGENTEAFF | TRBV18 | many | TRBD1 | TRBJ1-1
TGCAGCGTCAACAGGGGGGGCGGCTACACCTTC | CSVNRGGGYTF | TRBV29-1 | . | TRBD1 | TRBJ1-2
TGTGCCAGCAGATCCTACAGGGAGGCTTCCTACAATGAGCAGTTCTTC | CASRSYREASYNEQFF | TRBV11-2 | . | . | TRBJ2-1
TGTGCCAGCTCACCCGGACTAGCGGGGGGGCCGGGTGTGGATGAGCAGTTCTTC | CASSPGLAGGPGVDEQFF | TRBV18 | . | TRBD2 | TRBJ2-1
TGTGCCAGCAGAAGGTGGGGGCAGGACACTGAAGCTTTCTTT | CASRRWGQDTEAFF | TRBV12-3/TRBV12-4 | . | . | TRBJ1-1
TGTGCCAGCAACGAGCGGGGGGGCCGGAGCACAGATACGCAGTATTTT | CASNERGGRSTDTQYF | TRBV6-1 | . | TRBD2 | TRBJ2-3
TGTGCCAGCAGTTCGGGGGCTGGGGGTATCGAGCAGTACTTC | CASSSGAGGIEQYF | TRBV28 | few | . | TRBJ2-7
TGTGCCAGCGGACAGGGGGCACTCAATGAGCAGTTCTTC | CASGQGALNEQFF | TRBV6-2/TRBV6-3 | few | TRBD1 | TRBJ2-1
TGTGCCAGCAGCTTAGAGGGGTTGACCGAAAAACTGTTTTTT | CASSLEGLTEKLFF | TRBV7-9 | few | . | TRBJ1-4
TGTGCCACCAAAGGAGACAGTATGGGCAATCAGCCCCAGCATTTT | CATKGDSMGNQPQHF | TRBV6-2/TRBV6-3 | few | . | TRBJ1-5
TGTGCCAGCAGTGAATATGCAGACAGCCATAATTCACCCCTCCACTTT | CASSEYADSHNSPLHF | TRBV25-1 | many | . | TRBJ1-6
TGTGCCATCAGTCCCGCCCGACGCCGGGACAGGGACTATGGCTACACCTTC | CAISPARRRDRDYGYTF | TRBV10-3 | . | TRBD1 | TRBJ1-2
TGTGCCAGCACCAATTTTGGACTAGCGGCAGTCTCAGATACGCAGTATTTT | CASTNFGLAAVSDTQYF | TRBV6-2/TRBV6-3 | few | TRBD2 | TRBJ2-3
TGTGCCAGCAGTTACCCGACAGGGGAAGAGACCCAGTACTTC | CASSYPTGEETQYF | TRBV6-2/TRBV6-3 | few | TRBD1 | TRBJ2-5
TGCAGTGCTGACACAGGGGGCACTGGAAACACCATATATTTT | CSADTGGTGNTIYF | TRBV20-1 | . | TRBD1 | TRBJ1-3
TGTGCCAGCAGCTCACTGGGACAGGGAAATTCACCCCTCCACTTT | CASSSLGQGNSPLHF | TRBV7-9 | . | TRBD1 | TRBJ1-6
TGCGCCAGCAGCCAAGATGAGACGACTCCTAACTATGGCTACACCTTC | CASSQDETTPNYGYTF | TRBV4-3 | . | . | TRBJ1-2
TGTGCCAGCAGCGGACGGTTGAGCTCCTACAATGAGCAGTTCTTC | CASSGRLSSYNEQFF | TRBV27 | few | . | TRBJ2-1
TGCAGTGCTACCATAGGACAGGTTCAAGAGACCCAGTACTTC | CSATIGQVQETQYF | TRBV20-1 | many | TRBD1 | TRBJ2-5
TGTGCCAGCAGCCAAGTCCGGGGTTCCTTGTGGGTGGATGAGCAGTTCTTC | CASSQVRGSLWVDEQFF | TRBV3-1 | few | . | TRBJ2-1
TGTGCCAGCAGCACGGACCCACACACAGATACGCAGTATTTT | CASSTDPHTDTQYF | TRBV7-3 | . | . | TRBJ2-3
TGTGCCAGCAGCCAAATGCAGGGCGCAGATACGCAGTATTTT | CASSQMQGADTQYF | TRBV3-1 | many | . | TRBJ2-3
TGTGCCAGCAGCCAAGGCGGGTCAGAGAACTATGGCTACACCTTC | CASSQGGSENYGYTF | TRBV4-2 | many | . | TRBJ1-2
TGTGCCAGTAAAAAGGGTTTTGGTCAGCCCCAGCATTTT | CASKKGFGQPQHF | TRBV19 | many | . | TRBJ1-5